This T cell receptor beta chain was recorded in a study of OX40 agonist ivuxolimab in advanced cancers. For the study at large: Dose-escalation patients had hepatocellular carcinoma, melanoma, renal cell or head and neck cancer. Partial responses occurred in three patients (one hepatocellular carcinoma, two cutaneous melanoma). Patients with prior anti-PD-1, anti-PD-L1 or anti-CTLA-4 therapy were eligible; roughly 41% had some. Cohort: 80% to 90% men, mean age about 62, aged about 20 to 90.

Libraries were prepared by immunoSEQ multiplex PCR; TCRdb keeps only in-frame clonotypes and omits some of them. The table includes some 75,000 clones, almost 85% detected once. CDR3 size: 15 residues. Per germline, CDR1 MNHEY and CDR2 SVGAGI. The trim removed 4 bases at V and 8 bases at J, leaving 14 bases unmatched. The V and J genes are TRBV6-5 and TRBJ2-7, with 7 nucleotides matching TRBD2. The receptor was isolated from an adult with an advanced solid tumor such as melanoma, head and neck, liver or kidney cancer. Sequenced material: CD4+ or CD8+ T cells sorted from blood, taken in a trial of the OX40 agonist ivuxolimab. CDR3 coding DNA: TGTGCCAGCAGTTTCCCCGTGGGCAGGCGGGGGAAGCAGTACTTC. It specifies CASSFPVGRRGKQYF.